This T cell receptor (beta chain) was identified during a study of T cells after yellow fever vaccination. Study results and limitations: The CD4 and CD8 compartments had a small share of their clonotypes in common.

As to this clonotype: Antigen specificity is unknown.

TCRdb reprocessed the 5' RACE reads via MiXCR and lists one record per CDR3 protein. The sample has about 300,000 distinct CDR3 sequences; less than 9.5% are singletons. Germline V gene sequence: CDR1 ENHRY, CDR2 SYGVKD. The CDR3 extends over 14 amino acids. The V segment lost 6 bases and the J segment 3 bases; nucleotides outside the gene matches: 2. This chain links TRBV10-3 with TRBJ2-2, with 9 bases lining up with TRBD1. Sequenced here: CD4+ T cells sorted from PBMCs, sampled 5 days after the yellow fever booster vaccination. The clonotype was recovered from a man between 18 and 29 years old who received the YFV17D yellow fever vaccine. The CDR3 bases are TGTGCCATCAGACGACAGGGGGACACCGGGGAGCTGTTTTTT. It translates to CAIRRQGDTGELFF.